These 5 T cell receptor beta chains came from one sample sequenced in a study of T-cell reconstitution after alpha-beta-depleted transplantation in children (dated by TCRdb to 2016 to 2017). The library was built by means of PCR. The listed sequencing device is Illumina HiSeq 2500. TCR libraries were prepared with molecular barcoding, using unique molecular identifiers to normalize TCRbeta repertoire quantification. TCRdb's own reprocessing of the public reads used fastp at Q25 and MiXCR and kept productive beta chains. CDR3 protein duplicates are merged, each entry listing the most common genes and DNA. The sample records hundreds of thousands of distinct CDR3 sequences, about 10% of which are singletons. The ten most abundant clones make up 2% to 2.5% of the sample. Taken with the paper, the label for treatment or condition translates to: allogeneic hematopoietic cell transplantation with graft depleted of TCRalphabeta T cells and CD19 B cells.

This material consisted of PBMCs, taken before TCRalphabeta/CD19-depleted stem cell transplant. The source is a child younger than 10 with inherited bone marrow failure, due to receive a stem cell transplant.

In the case of this clonotype: With a much larger clone just one base away, this may be a read error. J is TRBJ2-2 and V is TRBV4-1; a weak D match, TRBD2 (5 bases). Per germline, CDR1 MGHRA and CDR2 YSYEKL. Trimming removed 6 bases from V and 7 bases from J, with 12 bases in between. This CDR3 spans 13 amino acids. The CDR3 sequence is CASRGSAGGELFF. The CDR3 coding sequence is TGCGCCAGCAGGGGGAGCGCCGGCGGGGAGCTGTTTTTT.

This clonotype was seen many times. The rearrangement links TRBV29-1 to TRBJ2-5; tentative D call: TRBD1 (6 bases). The germline V and J ends were trimmed by 7 bases and 5 bases, with 14 bases remaining between them. In germline, CDR1 is SQVTM, CDR2 ANQGSEA. CDR3 length equals 12 residues. The CDR3 sequence is CSAEQGWETQYF. As DNA, the CDR3 is TGCAGCGCCGAACAGGGTTGGGAGACCCAGTACTTC.

This clonotype has a count of ten or more. V gene TRBV3-1 combines with J gene TRBJ2-5; possibly TRBD1 for D (5 bases). CDR1 is LGHDT and CDR2 is YNNKEL in the germline V gene (reference sequence). The length of the CDR3 is 12 residues. V lost 4 bases, J lost 5 bases, and 8 bases lay in between. CDR3 sequence reads: CASSRGVETQYF. The CDR3 nucleotides read TGTGCCAGCAGCCGGGGCGTGGAGACCCAGTACTTC.

This chain joins TRBV20-1 and TRBJ2-1; 9 bases agree with TRBD1. Trimming took 1 base from V and 8 from J; bases not matched to a gene: 9. The CDR3 sequence is 15 residues long. From germline, CDR1 is DFQATT and CDR2 SNEGSKA (reference sequence). CDR3 loop: CSARAETGGGDEQFF. CDR3 sequence (DNA): TGCAGTGCTAGAGCCGAGACAGGGGGGGGCGATGAGCAGTTCTTC.

This clonotype was counted many times. This chain connects TRBV7-9 to TRBJ1-4; the match to TRBD1 covers 9 bases. CDR1 is SEHNR, CDR2 FQNEAQ, per germline (reference sequence). Trimming removed 8 bases from V and 10 bases from J; junction bases left unmatched: 14. The CDR3 runs to 15 residues. In DNA, the CDR3 is TGTGCCAGCGGCACAACAGGGGGCCAAATGGGAAAACTGTTTTTT. Its translation is CASGTTGGQMGKLFF.